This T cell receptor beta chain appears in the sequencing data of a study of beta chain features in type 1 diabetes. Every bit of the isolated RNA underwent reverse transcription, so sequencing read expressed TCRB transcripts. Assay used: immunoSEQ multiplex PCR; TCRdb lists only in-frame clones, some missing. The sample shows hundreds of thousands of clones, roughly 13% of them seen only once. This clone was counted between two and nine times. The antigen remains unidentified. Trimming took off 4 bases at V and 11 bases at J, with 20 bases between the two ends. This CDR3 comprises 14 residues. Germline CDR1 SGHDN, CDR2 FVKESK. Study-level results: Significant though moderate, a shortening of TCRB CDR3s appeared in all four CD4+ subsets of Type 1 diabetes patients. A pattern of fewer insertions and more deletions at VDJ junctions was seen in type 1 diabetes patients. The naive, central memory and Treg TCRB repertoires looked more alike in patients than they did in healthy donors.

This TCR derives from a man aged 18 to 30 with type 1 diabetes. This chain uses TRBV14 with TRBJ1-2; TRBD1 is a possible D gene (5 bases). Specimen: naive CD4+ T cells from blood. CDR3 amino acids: CASSRSPLEGQYTF. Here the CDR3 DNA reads TGTGCCAGCAGCCGAAGCCCACTGGAGGGGCAGTACACCTTC.